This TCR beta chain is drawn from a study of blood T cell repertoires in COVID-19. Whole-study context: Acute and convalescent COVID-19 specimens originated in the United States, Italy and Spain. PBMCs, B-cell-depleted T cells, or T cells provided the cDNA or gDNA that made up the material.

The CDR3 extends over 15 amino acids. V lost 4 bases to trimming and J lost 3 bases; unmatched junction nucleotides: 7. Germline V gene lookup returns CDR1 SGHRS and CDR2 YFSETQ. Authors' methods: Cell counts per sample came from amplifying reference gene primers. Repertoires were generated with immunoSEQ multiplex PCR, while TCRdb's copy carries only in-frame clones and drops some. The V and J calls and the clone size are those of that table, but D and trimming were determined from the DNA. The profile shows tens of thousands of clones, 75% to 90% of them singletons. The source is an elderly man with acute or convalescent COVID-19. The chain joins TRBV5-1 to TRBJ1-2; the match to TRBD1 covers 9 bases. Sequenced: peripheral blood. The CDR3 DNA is TGCGCCAGCAGCGGACAGACAGGGGGGGACTATGGCTACACCTTC. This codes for CASSGQTGGDYGYTF. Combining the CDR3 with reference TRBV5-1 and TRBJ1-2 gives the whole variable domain KAGVTQTPRYLIKTRGQQVTLSCSPISGHRSVSWYQQTPGQGLQFLFEYFSETQRNKGNFPGRFSGRQFSNSRSEMNVSTLELGDSALYLCASSGQTGGDYGYTFGSGTRLTVV.